The sequence of this T cell receptor (beta chain) was determined in a study of T cells in Graves' hyperthyroidism and ophthalmopathy. Amplification of TCR beta CDR3 regions was performed using RNA transcripts as template. The HTBI primer set was used in a first-round RT-PCR of the TCR CDR3. TCRdb independently ran MiXCR on the multiplex PCR reads; one entry per CDR3 protein. The sample has 400,000 to 500,000 distinct CDR3 sequences, roughly 14% seen once. The sample holds many counts of this clonotype. Trimming removed 3 bases from V and 1 base from J, with 6 bases in between. Germline lookup yields CDR1 DFQATT and CDR2 SNEGSKA (reference sequence). The CDR3 sequence is 12 residues long.

The chain recombines TRBV20-1 with TRBJ2-5; unclear D gene. The origin of this receptor is a man younger than 35 with Graves' ophthalmopathy. Sequenced input: blood. CDR3 in amino acids: CSASKAQETQYF. For the CDR3, the DNA is TGCAGTGCTAGTAAAGCCCAAGAGACCCAGTACTTC.